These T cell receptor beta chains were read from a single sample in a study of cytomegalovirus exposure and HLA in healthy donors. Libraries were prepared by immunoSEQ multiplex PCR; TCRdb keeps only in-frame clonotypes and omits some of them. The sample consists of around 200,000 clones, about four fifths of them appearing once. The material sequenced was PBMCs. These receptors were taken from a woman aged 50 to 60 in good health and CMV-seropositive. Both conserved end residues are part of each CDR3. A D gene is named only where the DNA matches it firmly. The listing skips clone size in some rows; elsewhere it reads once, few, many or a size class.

DNA: TGTGCCCGAAAGGGGGAGGACAGGGGATACACTGAAGCTTTCTTT
CDR3: CARKGEDRGYTEAFF
V: TRBV6-5
size: NA
J: TRBJ1-1
D: TRBD1

DNA: TGCGCCAGCAGCTTGGCCGTGTTAGACACTGAAGCTTTCTTT
CDR3: CASSLAVLDTEAFF
V: TRBV5-1
size: few
J: TRBJ1-1
D: NA

DNA: TGTGCCAGCAGGGAAACAGGGGGCCGTTCACCCCTCCACTTT
CDR3: CASRETGGRSPLHF
V: TRBV11-3
size: NA
J: TRBJ1-6
D: TRBD1

DNA: TGTGCCAGCCTCCCACTAGCGGGGGGAGACAATGAGCAGTTCTTC
CDR3: CASLPLAGGDNEQFF
V: TRBV27
size: NA
J: TRBJ2-1
D: TRBD2

DNA: TGTGCCAGCAGCTTAGTGGCAGGGCCCTACAATGAGCAGTTCTTC
CDR3: CASSLVAGPYNEQFF
V: TRBV11-3
size: NA
J: TRBJ2-1
D: NA

DNA: TGTGCCAGCGGGCATTACTCCCAAGAGACCCAGTACTTC
CDR3: CASGHYSQETQYF
V: TRBV5-8
size: NA
J: TRBJ2-5
D: NA

DNA: TGCGCCAGCAGCTTCTCGGGACTTACAAATGGCTACACCTTC
CDR3: CASSFSGLTNGYTF
V: TRBV5-1
size: NA
J: TRBJ1-2
D: NA

DNA: TGTGCCAGCAGCTTTTCCGGGGATAGCAATCAGCCCCAGCATTTT
CDR3: CASSFSGDSNQPQHF
V: TRBV5-6
size: NA
J: TRBJ1-5
D: NA

DNA: TGTGCCAGCAGCTCCTTTACCAGTGCCGATGAGACCCAGTACTTC
CDR3: CASSSFTSADETQYF
V: TRBV7-2
size: NA
J: TRBJ2-5
D: NA

DNA: TGTGCCAGTACTAGGCAGGGGGCCTCACCCCTCCACTTT
CDR3: CASTRQGASPLHF
V: TRBV19
size: once
J: TRBJ1-6
D: TRBD1

DNA: TGTGCCAGCAGTTTGGGACAGGGGAGAGGGGATACGCAGTATTTT
CDR3: CASSLGQGRGDTQYF
V: TRBV27
size: NA
J: TRBJ2-3
D: TRBD1

DNA: TGCAGCGTTGGTCCTTTCAGTGGCTACACCTTC
CDR3: CSVGPFSGYTF
V: TRBV29-1
size: NA
J: TRBJ1-2
D: NA

DNA: TGTGCCAGCAGTTTCCGGACAGGACGTAACACTGAAGCTTTCTTT
CDR3: CASSFRTGRNTEAFF
V: TRBV7-9
size: NA
J: TRBJ1-1
D: TRBD1

DNA: TGTGCCAGCAGCCCCTGGGACAGCTCTGGAAACACCATATATTTT
CDR3: CASSPWDSSGNTIYF
V: TRBV6-5
size: NA
J: TRBJ1-3
D: TRBD1

DNA: TGCGCCAGCAGCCAAAACAGGGGAGAAAACACCATATATTTT
CDR3: CASSQNRGENTIYF
V: TRBV4-1
size: few
J: TRBJ1-3
D: TRBD1

DNA: TGTGCCAGCAGTTACGGGAGGAATGAGCAGTTCTTC
CDR3: CASSYGRNEQFF
V: TRBV6-6
size: NA
J: TRBJ2-1
D: NA

DNA: TGTGCCAGCAGCACACGGACAGGGCGCACAGATACGCAGTATTTT
CDR3: CASSTRTGRTDTQYF
V: TRBV7-9
size: NA
J: TRBJ2-3
D: TRBD1

DNA: TGTGCCAGCCGAGACACAGGGAGCAATCAGCCCCAGCATTTT
CDR3: CASRDTGSNQPQHF
V: TRBV14
size: NA
J: TRBJ1-5
D: NA

DNA: TGTGCCAGCAGCGTTACGGGACAGGGGGCGATGGGCACAGATACGCAGTATTTT
CDR3: CASSVTGQGAMGTDTQYF
V: TRBV9
size: NA
J: TRBJ2-3
D: TRBD1

DNA: TGTGCCAGTAGTAAGGGGGACCGTCAGCCCCAGCATTTT
CDR3: CASSKGDRQPQHF
V: TRBV19
size: NA
J: TRBJ1-5
D: NA

DNA: TGTGCCAGCAACCAACTGGGACAGACCCAAGAGACCCAGTACTTC
CDR3: CASNQLGQTQETQYF
V: TRBV5-6
size: NA
J: TRBJ2-5
D: TRBD1

DNA: TGCGCCAGCAGCCAAGATTACAGGGGGGAGAGGGAAAAACTGTTTTTT
CDR3: CASSQDYRGEREKLFF
V: TRBV4-3
size: NA
J: TRBJ1-4
D: TRBD1

DNA: TGTGCCAGCAGCACTCACATCGCAGGGAATTCACCCCTCCACTTT
CDR3: CASSTHIAGNSPLHF
V: TRBV9
size: once
J: TRBJ1-6
D: NA

DNA: TGTGCCAGCAGCCAGACCGGGACAGGGAGGTATGGCTACACCTTC
CDR3: CASSQTGTGRYGYTF
V: TRBV4-2
size: NA
J: TRBJ1-2
D: TRBD1

DNA: TGTGCCAGCAGTGAATGGACAGGGACCCAGAATGGCTACACCTTC
CDR3: CASSEWTGTQNGYTF
V: TRBV25-1
size: NA
J: TRBJ1-2
D: TRBD1

DNA: TGTGCCAGTAGTTATAAGATCCGGGACATAAAGGAAAAACTGTTTTTT
CDR3: CASSYKIRDIKEKLFF
V: TRBV19
size: NA
J: TRBJ1-4
D: NA

DNA: TGTGCCAGCACCGAAACTCGGAGGGCGTGGGACACTGAAGCTTTCTTT
CDR3: CASTETRRAWDTEAFF
V: TRBV11-2
size: NA
J: TRBJ1-1
D: NA

DNA: TGTGCCAGCAGCTTGGGTGAGGTAGGGAGTGAAGCTTTCTTT
CDR3: CASSLGEVGSEAFF
V: TRBV5-8
size: few
J: TRBJ1-1
D: NA

DNA: TGCGCCAGCAACCCCATGACAGGGACCCACACCGGGGAGCTGTTTTTT
CDR3: CASNPMTGTHTGELFF
V: TRBV5-1
size: NA
J: TRBJ2-2
D: TRBD1

DNA: TGTGCCAGCAGCCAAGATATGAGCTCTGGGGCCAACGTCCTGACTTTC
CDR3: CASSQDMSSGANVLTF
V: TRBV4-2
size: few
J: TRBJ2-6
D: NA

DNA: TGTGCCAGCACCCCGTTGGGGAGTCAGCCCCAGCATTTT
CDR3: CASTPLGSQPQHF
V: TRBV6-6
size: NA
J: TRBJ1-5
D: NA